The 11 T cell receptor beta chains below come from one sample, sequenced in a study of response to subunit inactivated influenza vaccine. TCRdb analysed the RT-PCR reads with MiXCR anew, one entry per CDR3 protein. The sample contains approximately 530,000 distinct CDR3 sequences, less than 8% of which appear only once. Sample: PBMCs from blood, taken about 24 months after vaccination. The receptors here all came from a man between 50 and 69 years old who received an inactivated influenza vaccine.

This clonotype was counted once. The chain couples TRBV4-3 to TRBJ2-2; no clear D gene. V lost 0 bases and J 1 base, leaving 9 bases between the germline ends. The CDR3 has 16 amino acids. Germline loops: CDR1 LGHNA, CDR2 YSLEER. The CDR3 DNA sequence: TGCGCCAGCAGCCAAGATTTCCCCGGGAACACCGGGGAGCTGTTTTTT. Translation gives CASSQDFPGNTGELFF.

This clonotype showed up many times. This chain links TRBV29-1 with TRBJ1-6; the D gene is possibly TRBD1 (6 bases). CDR3 length: 13 residues. V gave up 6 bases and J gave up 9 bases, with 15 bases separating them. In germline, CDR1 is SQVTM, CDR2 ANQGSEA. The CDR3 protein is CSVRTEGTSPLHF. As DNA, the CDR3 is TGCAGCGTAAGGACAGAGGGGACTTCACCCCTCCACTTT.

This clonotype has only a few counts. The CDR3 here is CASSYDYSGANVLTF. As DNA, the CDR3 is TGTGCCAGCAGTTACGACTACTCTGGGGCCAACGTCCTGACTTTC. The V call is TRBV6-2 or TRBV6-3, the J call TRBJ2-6; tentatively, D is TRBD2 (5 bases). With 2 bases removed from V and 0 bases from J, the gap between germline ends came to 5 bases. CDR3 length: 15 residues. The germline gives CDR1 MNHEY, CDR2 SVGEGT.

The J gene is TRBJ2-1, the V gene TRBV9, with 10 bases that match TRBD2. Trimming at V came to 3 bases and at J to 7 bases, leaving 10 bases not matched to a gene. This CDR3 has 16 amino acids. Per the germline V gene, CDR1 is SGDLS and CDR2 is YYNGEE. The CDR3 region is CASSAGSGRRSNEQFF. CDR3 DNA sequence: TGTGCCAGCAGCGCCGGTAGCGGGAGGAGGTCTAATGAGCAGTTCTTC. Full variable domain (outside the CDR3, taken from reference TRBV9 and TRBJ2-1): DSGVTQTPKHLITATGQRVTLRCSPRSGDLSVYWYQQSLDQGLQFLIQYYNGEERAKGNILERFSAQQFPDLHSELNLSSLELGDSALYFCASSAGSGRRSNEQFFGPGTRLTVL.

This clonotype was counted ten times or more. The chain's CDR3 is CASSQGFGEGPDTQYF. DNA of the CDR3: TGTGCCAGCAGCCAAGGATTTGGGGAGGGCCCAGATACGCAGTATTTT. V gene TRBV14 combines with J gene TRBJ2-3; 7 bases map to TRBD2. With 1 base clipped from V and 4 bases from J, the junction kept 8 bases outside the gene matches. This CDR3 comprises 16 residues. CDR1 SGHDN and CDR2 FVKESK come from the germline V gene. The complete variable domain, with remaining parts taken from reference TRBV14 and TRBJ2-3, reads EAGVTQFPSHSVIEKGQTVTLRCDPISGHDNLYWYRRVMGKEIKFLLHFVKESKQDESGMPNNRFLAERTGGTYSTLKVQPAELEDSGVYFCASSQGFGEGPDTQYFGPGTRLTVL.

This clonotype was found many times. The chain combines TRBV5-5 with TRBJ2-7; 8 nucleotides line up with TRBD2. Germline assignment: CDR1 SGHKS and CDR2 YYEKEE (reference sequence). V shed 0 bases and J 6 bases; nucleotides not matched to a gene: 5. The CDR3 has 14 amino acids. CDR3 loop: CASSLVSGTLEQYF. The CDR3, as DNA: TGTGCCAGCAGCTTGGTTAGCGGGACCCTCGAGCAGTACTTC.

The chain links TRBV12-3 or TRBV12-4 to TRBJ1-5, with D possibly being TRBD1 (6 bases). Trimming shortened V by 1 base and J by 5 bases, and 9 bases separated the two germline ends. The CDR3 sequence is 14 residues long. The CDR3: CASSLGGGHQPQHF. CDR3 DNA sequence: TGTGCCAGCAGTTTAGGCGGGGGGCATCAGCCCCAGCATTTT.

This clonotype was detected many times. The chain couples TRBV20-1 to TRBJ2-5, with D perhaps TRBD2 (5 bases). V was clipped by 5 bases and J by 5 bases, with 15 bases between them. CDR1 and CDR2 from the germline V gene are DFQATT and SNEGSKA (reference sequence). The CDR3 has 13 residues. The CDR3 sequence: CSASRPPGETQYF. CDR3 nucleotides: TGCAGTGCTTCCAGACCTCCGGGGGAGACCCAGTACTTC.

This clonotype was counted at least ten times. This may be a read error: a much more frequent sequence differs by one nucleotide. The V call is TRBV28, the J call TRBJ1-2; 7 bases match TRBD1. This CDR3 has 13 residues. The ends lost 6 bases at V and 2 bases at J; junction bases unmatched: 3. CDR1 is MDHEN, CDR2 SYDVKM, per germline. The CDR3 loop is CASRPDRNYGYTF. Here the CDR3 DNA reads TGTGCCAGCAGGCCGGACAGGAACTATGGCTACACCTTC.

The V and J genes are TRBV10-3 and TRBJ2-5; 8 positions agree with TRBD2. Germline CDR1 and CDR2: ENHRY and SYGVKD. The CDR3 has 16 residues. V lost 11 bases to trimming and J lost 5 bases; unmatched junction nucleotides: 19. The CDR3 protein is CAAPFGRDVGGETQYF. As DNA, the CDR3 is TGTGCCGCCCCCTTCGGGAGGGACGTTGGCGGGGAGACCCAGTACTTC.

This clonotype has ten or more counts. The rearrangement uses TRBV20-1 and TRBJ2-3; possibly TRBD2 for D (5 bases). The CDR3 is 16 amino acids. Germline values: CDR1 DFQATT, CDR2 SNEGSKA (reference sequence). V was trimmed by 5 bases and J by 0 bases, leaving 18 bases between them. CDR3 nucleotides: TGCAGTGCTTCGACCTCGGGGTCCCCGAGCACAGATACGCAGTATTTT. This encodes CSASTSGSPSTDTQYF.